The entry below describes one T cell receptor beta chain. The antigen remains unidentified. This sample stems from a study of vaccination effects on CD4 cells after COVID-19. Method: immunoSEQ multiplex PCR; TCRdb's copy keeps in-frame clones and lacks some. The sample has some 34,000 clones; roughly four fifths are singletons. The CDR3 runs to 16 residues. Germline-derived CDR1 and CDR2 are SGHTA and FQGTGA. After removal of 7 bases from V and 3 bases from J, the junction contained 10 bases not matched to a gene. Ahead of sequencing, the ViraFEST assay grew antigen-specific CD4+ T cells using viral peptide pools. Culture lasted roughly 9 days before CD4+ T cell isolation. Vaccination of participants consisted of two doses of either the BNT162b2 or mRNA-1273 vaccine. The study, taken as a whole, reports: Researchers reported few convalescent patients and no early post-infection timepoints in the study.

The sequence was collected from a human donor who received a COVID-19 vaccine. Some clones in this sample may be carry-over from other donors' samples. The rearrangement uses TRBV7-3 and TRBJ1-1; TRBD1 matches at 11 bases. Sequencing was performed on CD4+ T cells from PBMCs cultured with HCoV-NL63 spike peptides, taken after COVID-19 vaccination. The CDR3 here is CASIHTRDRGDTEAFF. CDR3 coding DNA: TGTGCCAGCATCCATACCCGGGACAGGGGGGACACTGAAGCTTTCTTT.